Shown below are 12 T cell receptor beta chains from a single sample sequenced in a study of regulatory T cells in long-lasting Graves disease. Time point indicated: newly diagnosed GD, antithyroid drugs for less than 3 months. RNA extracted from PBMCs served as the sequencing template. Arm-PCR of CDR3 regions and iRepertoire HTBI primers were used to build TCR beta libraries. MiXCR, run by TCRdb on the multiplex PCR reads, gives a single entry per CDR3 protein. The sample lists approximately 230,000 distinct CDR3 sequences; around 18% were seen once. The sequenced sample was peripheral blood mononuclear cells (PBMCs), obtained at new diagnosis, from a patient treated with antithyroid drugs. These receptors were collected from a female donor with Graves disease.

This clonotype was detected ten times or more. The rearrangement links TRBV5-4 to TRBJ2-3; 13 nucleotides align to TRBD2. Germline V gives CDR1 SGHNT, CDR2 YYREEE (reference sequence). The CDR3 sequence is 16 residues long. V dropped 4 bases and J dropped 4; count of bases not matched to a gene: 6. CDR3 region: CASSLRTSGSADTQYF. CDR3 sequence (DNA): TGTGCCAGCAGCCTCCGGACTAGCGGGAGCGCAGATACGCAGTATTTT.

This clonotype was observed at least ten times. The J gene is TRBJ2-3, the V gene TRBV29-1, with D tentatively TRBD1 or TRBD2 (6 bases each). The DNA end lines up better with TRBJ2-7; the J call may be wrong. In germline, CDR1 is SQVTM, CDR2 ANQGSEA. CDR3 length: 14 residues. The CDR3 region is CSARGGTSSYEQYF. CDR3 nucleotide sequence: TGCAGCGCGAGAGGCGGGACAAGCTCCTACGAGCAGTACTTC.

This clonotype was found many times. The chain couples TRBV9 to TRBJ1-1, with no clear D. Germline-derived CDR1 and CDR2 are SGDLS and YYNGEE. The V end lost 1 base, the J end lost 0 bases, and 4 bases lay between the germline ends. This CDR3 region has 13 residues. The CDR3 DNA sequence: TGTGCCAGCAGCGTAATGTTGAACACTGAAGCTTTCTTT. Encoded protein: CASSVMLNTEAFF.

This clonotype came up a few times. This sequence joins TRBV7-8 and TRBJ2-7, with 11 positions matching TRBD2. Germline trimming cut 4 bases from V and 2 bases from J; bases unmatched to any gene: 13. The CDR3 spans 18 residues. In germline, CDR1 is SGHVS, CDR2 FQNEAQ. CDR3: CASSSITSGRGSTYEQYF. The DNA of the CDR3 is TGTGCCAGCAGCTCAATCACTAGCGGGAGAGGGAGCACCTACGAGCAGTACTTC.

The chain couples TRBV20-1 to TRBJ2-1, with TRBD2 matching over 14 bases. The CDR3 spans 14 residues. V gave up 3 bases and J gave up 8 bases; unmatched junction bases: 3. In germline, CDR1 is DFQATT, CDR2 SNEGSKA (reference sequence). Written as DNA, the CDR3 is TGCAGTGCTAGGGGGACTAGCGGGAGCTATGAGCAGTTCTTC. Translating it yields CSARGTSGSYEQFF.

In this sample, this clonotype turned up many times. The chain's CDR3 is CASSLELNQETQYF. The DNA of the CDR3 is TGTGCCAGCAGTTTAGAACTAAACCAAGAGACCCAGTACTTC. The chain links TRBV12-3 or TRBV12-4 to TRBJ2-5; D gene ambiguous. V dropped 1 base and J dropped 0 bases, with 6 bases sitting between them. The CDR3 is 14 residues long.

This clonotype came up many times. The V and J genes are TRBV20-1 and TRBJ1-2; TRBD1 is a possible D gene (5 bases). Germline-derived CDR1 and CDR2 are DFQATT and SNEGSKA (reference sequence). The CDR3 loop spans 14 amino acids. The V end was cut by 3 bases, the J end by 1 base, with 12 bases between. The CDR3 loop reads CSASHGAYNYGYTF. The CDR3 bases are TGCAGTGCTAGCCACGGGGCTTATAACTATGGCTACACCTTC.

This clonotype occurred a few times. A read error likely explains this, since a far larger clone differs by one base. The chain uses TRBV6-2 or TRBV6-3 and TRBJ2-1; TRBD2 matches 9 bases. Matching the DNA end better, TRBJ2-3 makes the J call doubtful. Germline CDR1 is MNHEY and CDR2 is SVGEGT. The CDR3 totals 16 residues. The CDR3 sequence is CTSTESTSGPTDTQYF. DNA for the CDR3: TGTACCAGCACCGAATCGACTAGCGGACCCACAGATACGCAGTATTTT.

This clonotype was observed many times. This sequence joins TRBV20-1 and TRBJ2-1; 10 bases are a match to TRBD2. CDR1 is DFQATT, CDR2 SNEGSKA, per germline (reference sequence). V lost 1 base to trimming and J lost 6 bases; unmatched junction nucleotides: 6. There are 15 residues in the CDR3. CDR3 coding DNA: TGCAGTGCTAGAGTCCAGCGGGAGGGCCTCAATGAGCAGTTCTTC. It yields the protein CSARVQREGLNEQFF.

This clonotype has ten or more counts. This chain uses TRBV28 with TRBJ2-1; 7 positions agree with TRBD2. The junction had 5 bases not matched to a gene; V was cut back by 2 bases and J by 1 base. CDR1 and CDR2 from the germline V gene are MDHEN and SYDVKM. CDR3 length equals 16 residues. The CDR3 coding sequence is TGTGCCAGCAGTTTACGCGGGAGAGTTTCCTACAATGAGCAGTTCTTC. This encodes CASSLRGRVSYNEQFF.

This clonotype was picked up many times. The chain couples TRBV11-3 to TRBJ2-7; maybe TRBD1 (5 bases). Germline V gene sequence: CDR1 SGHNT, CDR2 YENEEA. The CDR3 length is 14 residues. Trimming left V 5 bases short and J 7 bases short, with 18 bases between. CDR3 sequence (DNA): TGTGCCAGCAGCCCAACCAGGGCCCTACGAGAGCAGTACTTC. Its protein product is CASSPTRALREQYF.

This clonotype was found many times. The J gene is TRBJ1-4, the V gene TRBV7-2, with TRBD1 as a possible D gene (6 bases). The V and J ends lost 6 bases and 0 bases respectively, with 11 bases between them. The germline gives CDR1 SGHTA, CDR2 FQGNSA. This CDR3 comprises 15 residues. CDR3: CASRLEGATNEKLFF. The CDR3 nucleotides read TGTGCCAGCAGGCTTGAGGGGGCAACTAATGAAAAACTGTTTTTT. The variable domain in full, with the rest retrieved from reference TRBV7-2 and TRBJ1-4, is GAGVSQSPSNKVTEKGKDVELRCDPISGHTALYWYRQSLGQGLEFLIYFQGNSAPDKSGLPSDRFSAERTGGSVSTLTIQRTQQEDSAVYLCASRLEGATNEKLFFGSGTQLSVL.